Listed below are T cell receptor beta chains from one sample, sequenced in a study of PD-L1 blockade in urothelial cancer. Data came from immunoSEQ multiplex PCR; TCRdb stores just in-frame clones and leaves some out. The sample holds 30,000 or so clones; 80% are singletons and the top ten take 2% to 2.5%. Specimen: PBMCs, collected around atezolizumab (anti-PD-L1) treatment. The source of these receptors is a man aged 45-65 years with urothelial cancer. Both conserved end residues are part of each CDR3. The D gene is left open where the match is weak. Not all rows give a size; the values are once, few, many and, for expanded clones, a class.

cdr3_length j_call v_call d_call clone_size cdr3_nt cdr3_aa
15 TRBJ1-6 TRBV5-5 - - TGTGCCAGCAGCTTCGCAGGGGTACAAAATTCACCCCTCCACTTT CASSFAGVQNSPLHF
15 TRBJ1-1 TRBV7-3 TRBD1 - TGTGCCAGCAGCCAAAACAGGGGGGGAAACACTGAAGCTTTCTTT CASSQNRGGNTEAFF
15 TRBJ1-4 TRBV14 - - TGTGCCAGCAGCCAAGTGAGGACAGCCTATGAAAAACTGTTTTTT CASSQVRTAYEKLFF
16 TRBJ2-1 TRBV7-9 TRBD1 - TGTGCCAGCAGCTCGGACCCGGGACAGGGCACCCCTGAGCAGTTCTTC CASSSDPGQGTPEQFF
13 TRBJ2-3 TRBV27 TRBD2 once TGTGCCAGGACTAGCGGGCTGACAGATACGCAGTATTTT CARTSGLTDTQYF
14 TRBJ2-1 TRBV29-1 TRBD2 - TGCAGCGTATCTAGCGGGACCTCCTACAATGAGCAGTTCTTC CSVSSGTSYNEQFF
15 TRBJ1-4 TRBV5-1 - - TGCGCCAGCAGCTACTCGACAGCAACTAATGAAAAACTGTTTTTT CASSYSTATNEKLFF
14 TRBJ1-5 TRBV30 TRBD1 - TGTGCCTGGAGTTGGACAGGGGGCAATCAGCCCCAGCATTTT CAWSWTGGNQPQHF
13 TRBJ1-2 TRBV4-1 - - TGCGCCAGCAGCCAAGGGGAGTTCTATGGCTACACCTTC CASSQGEFYGYTF
13 TRBJ2-1 TRBV28 TRBD1 few TGTGCCAGCAGCGACAGGGATCGAGGTGAGCAGTTCTTC CASSDRDRGEQFF
15 TRBJ1-4 TRBV18 - - TGTGCCAGCTCACCCCGGGGGTCTACTAATGAAAAACTGTTTTTT CASSPRGSTNEKLFF
17 TRBJ2-1 TRBV27 TRBD2 - TGTGCCAGCAGTTTTAGATTAGGCGGGAGCACCTACAATGAGCAGTTCTTC CASSFRLGGSTYNEQFF
15 TRBJ1-5 TRBV28 - - TGTGCCAGCAGCTCTGCTGAGGGCAGCAATCAGCCCCAGCATTTT CASSSAEGSNQPQHF
13 TRBJ1-2 TRBV6-5 - - TGTGCCAGCAGTTATTTGGGGGGCTATGGCTACACCTTC CASSYLGGYGYTF
16 TRBJ1-6 TRBV9 TRBD1 - TGTGCCAGCAGCGTTAGACAGGGTTTTGCGAATTCACCCCTCCACTTT CASSVRQGFANSPLHF
16 TRBJ1-1 TRBV7-6 - - TGTGCCAGCAGCTTTCCGATGACAGGCTCTAACACTGAAGCTTTCTTT CASSFPMTGSNTEAFF
17 TRBJ1-5 TRBV2 - - TGTGCCAGCAGCCGCCTCGGGGGTATCGGTAGCAATCAGCCCCAGCATTTT CASSRLGGIGSNQPQHF
15 TRBJ2-7 TRBV5-5 TRBD1 - TGTGCCAGCAGCTTGCTCGGACAGGGTTTGAGTGAGCAGTACTTC CASSLLGQGLSEQYF
12 TRBJ1-2 TRBV18 - - TGTGCCAGCTCCCCACGACTCGGGGGCTACACCTTC CASSPRLGGYTF
14 TRBJ1-1 TRBV7-9 - - TGTGCCAGCAGCTTGCCCGAGGGAGGCCCTGAAGCTTTCTTT CASSLPEGGPEAFF
13 TRBJ2-3 TRBV5-1 - - TGCGCCAGCAGCCCCCCTAGCACAGATACGCAGTATTTT CASSPPSTDTQYF
13 TRBJ1-5 TRBV29-1 - - TGCAGCGTTTCAGAAAATAGCAATCAGCCCCAGCATTTT CSVSENSNQPQHF
16 TRBJ2-3 TRBV6-5 - - TGTGCCAGCAGTTACTCCGAGCTAGCTAGCACAGATACGCAGTATTTT CASSYSELASTDTQYF
14 TRBJ1-2 TRBV5-5 TRBD1 - TGTGCCAGCAGTCAGGACAGGGGATCTCTAGGCTACACCTTC CASSQDRGSLGYTF
17 TRBJ2-4 TRBV28 - once TGTGCCAGCAGTCTCTCTCAGGGTCTTAGGGTTCGGGGGTTTCAGTACTTC CASSLSQGLRVRGFQYF
16 TRBJ2-7 TRBV5-6 - - TGTGCCAGCAGCTTGGCGGGTGGAACAGGTAACCACGAGCAGTACTTC CASSLAGGTGNHEQYF
12 TRBJ2-7 TRBV5-1 - - TGCGCCAGCAGCAAGGAGGCATACGAGCAGTACTTC CASSKEAYEQYF
16 TRBJ2-1 TRBV7-3 TRBD2 - TGTGCCAGCAGCTTAGGGACTAGCGGGAGGAAGAATGAGCAGTTCTTC CASSLGTSGRKNEQFF
15 TRBJ2-1 TRBV5-1 - - TGCGCCAGCAGCTCGGAGGGGGGGTCCTACAATGAGCAGTTCTTC CASSSEGGSYNEQFF
13 TRBJ2-5 TRBV7-2 - - TGTGCCAGCAGCTTCGGACAGCAAGAGACCCAGTACTTC CASSFGQQETQYF
15 TRBJ2-1 TRBV7-9 TRBD2 - TGTGCCAGCAGCTGGACTAGCGGGGGGCCCAATGAGCAGTTCTTC CASSWTSGGPNEQFF
14 TRBJ2-1 TRBV2 - - TGTGCCAGCAGTGACCGAGCGGTCGGTAATGAGCAGTTCTTC CASSDRAVGNEQFF
18 TRBJ2-2 TRBV7-9 TRBD1 few TGTGCCAGCAGCCCATGGACGGGACAGGGGGCGCAGGGCGGGGAGCTGTTTTTT CASSPWTGQGAQGGELFF
15 TRBJ1-1 TRBV6-6 TRBD1 few TGTGCCAGCAGTTACTCGGGACAGGGTTATTCTGAAGCTTTCTTT CASSYSGQGYSEAFF
15 TRBJ2-1 TRBV5-1 - - TGCGCCAGCAGCAGTATGGCTAGCGATTACAATGAGCAGTTCTTC CASSSMASDYNEQFF
16 TRBJ1-5 TRBV10-1 TRBD1 - TGCGCCAGCTGCTCCACCCCGGGACAGGGGCCCTATTCCCAGCATTTT CASCSTPGQGPYSQHF
17 TRBJ1-4 TRBV28 - - TGTGCCAGCAGTCGTCACCGCAGACAGGATGATAATGAAAAACTGTTTTTT CASSRHRRQDDNEKLFF
14 TRBJ1-5 TRBV5-1 - - TGCGCCAGCAGCTTGGAGCAGGGTAATCAGCCCCAGCATTTT CASSLEQGNQPQHF
16 TRBJ2-1 TRBV11-2 - - TGTGCCAGCAGCTTAGATCTTCAGGTCAGGCGCAATGAGCAGTTCTTC CASSLDLQVRRNEQFF
12 TRBJ2-1 TRBV7-6 - - TGTGCCAGCAGCACCACAGGGCATGAGCAGTTCTTC CASSTTGHEQFF
15 TRBJ2-7 TRBV5-1 TRBD2 once TGCGCCAGCAGCGCGGAGACTAGCGGGAGAAACGAGCAGTACTTC CASSAETSGRNEQYF
15 TRBJ1-1 TRBV28 - - TGTGCCAGCAGTTTCGACATAAAGATGAACACTGAAGCTTTCTTT CASSFDIKMNTEAFF
15 TRBJ1-1 TRBV18 - - TGTGCCAGCTCACCTAACAGGAATTCCAACACTGAAGCTTTCTTT CASSPNRNSNTEAFF
17 TRBJ2-3 TRBV11-3 TRBD1 - TGTGCCAGCAGCTTAGGGGTGAAGGGGGCCTTCACAGATACGCAGTATTTT CASSLGVKGAFTDTQYF
14 TRBJ1-1 TRBV7-9 TRBD1 - TGTGCCAGCAGCTCGGGACAGGGACACACTGAAGCTTTCTTT CASSSGQGHTEAFF
15 TRBJ2-7 TRBV28 TRBD2 - TGTGCCAGCAGTTTACCAGCGGGAGGGCCAAACGAGCAGTACTTC CASSLPAGGPNEQYF
15 TRBJ1-3 TRBV18 - - TGTGCCAGCTCTCGCGCAGGGGCTGGCGGAAACACCATATATTTT CASSRAGAGGNTIYF
15 TRBJ2-1 TRBV7-8 - - TGTGCCAGCAGCTTACACACTAGCCAGATGAATGAGCAGTTCTTC CASSLHTSQMNEQFF
13 TRBJ1-1 TRBV7-6 - - TGTGCCAGCAGCTTATCCCGGGCGGGTGAAGCTTTCTTT CASSLSRAGEAFF